The rows below give T cell receptor beta chains drawn from one sample of a study of identical twins. TCRdb re-called the 5' RACE reads with MiXCR, one entry per CDR3 protein. The sample shows about 520,000 distinct CDR3 sequences, approximately 22% of them seen only once. The data also belong to a second study, concerning T cells expressing NK-cell markers.

The sample comprised CD4+ T cells sorted from blood. Receptors originate from a woman between 18 and 29 years old in good health. The CDR3 runs from the conserved cysteine through the conserved F or W. The D gene is left open where the match is weak. Clone size is shown for a subset of rows, as once, few, many or a class of expanded clone.

v_gene	d_gene	abundance	j_gene	CDR3aa	CDR3nt
TRBV6-2/TRBV6-3	NA	NA	TRBJ2-1	CASSYAGTAYNEQFF	TGTGCCAGCAGTTACGCTGGGACTGCGTACAATGAGCAGTTCTTC
TRBV7-9	NA	NA	TRBJ1-1	CASEGVLEAFF	TGTGCCAGCGAGGGAGTTCTTGAAGCTTTCTTT
TRBV20-1	NA	NA	TRBJ2-7	CSVTPGDRYEQYF	TGCAGTGTAACGCCCGGGGATCGATACGAGCAGTACTTC
TRBV5-6	NA	NA	TRBJ2-3	CASSNLLAVSTDTQYF	TGTGCCAGCAGCAACCTTTTAGCGGTTAGCACAGATACGCAGTATTTT
TRBV5-5	NA	few	TRBJ2-1	CASSWDPFNEQFF	TGTGCCAGCAGCTGGGACCCCTTTAATGAGCAGTTCTTC
TRBV7-2	NA	NA	TRBJ2-3	CASSSRGGRSDTQYF	TGTGCCAGCAGCTCGAGGGGGGGCAGGTCAGATACGCAGTATTTT
TRBV3-1	TRBD2	few	TRBJ2-1	CASSQDFAGGGNEQFF	TGTGCCAGCAGCCAAGATTTTGCGGGGGGCGGGAATGAGCAGTTCTTC
TRBV6-1	NA	NA	TRBJ2-3	CASRYSQGRSQYF	TGTGCCAGCCGCTATTCCCAGGGGCGATCGCAGTATTTT
TRBV5-6	NA	few	TRBJ1-6	CASSFGGKNSPLHF	TGTGCCAGCAGCTTTGGGGGGAAGAATTCACCCCTCCACTTT
TRBV20-1	NA	NA	TRBJ2-1	CSALDFNEQFF	TGCAGTGCCCTAGACTTCAATGAGCAGTTCTTC
TRBV15	NA	NA	TRBJ1-6	CATNPGARGWTPLHF	TGTGCCACCAATCCGGGGGCCCGAGGGTGGACACCCCTCCACTTT
TRBV4-3	TRBD2	few	TRBJ2-1	CASSQEGYGTSGNGEQFF	TGCGCCAGCAGCCAAGAAGGTTACGGGACTAGCGGGAATGGTGAGCAGTTCTTC
TRBV12-3/TRBV12-4	NA	NA	TRBJ2-1	CASNTNENEQFF	TGTGCCAGCAACACAAATGAGAATGAGCAGTTCTTC
TRBV7-9	NA	NA	TRBJ1-5	CASSFGGFQPQHF	TGTGCCAGCAGCTTCGGGGGGTTTCAGCCCCAGCATTTT
TRBV20-1	TRBD2	many	TRBJ2-1	CSAPRRGGGPGNEQFF	TGCAGTGCTCCGAGGCGCGGCGGGGGGCCAGGCAATGAGCAGTTCTTC
TRBV20-1	NA	few	TRBJ1-1	CSARQTLNTEAFF	TGCAGTGCCAGACAGACCTTGAACACTGAAGCTTTCTTT
TRBV7-2	TRBD1	few	TRBJ2-3	CASSFSGRGLDTQYF	TGTGCCAGCAGCTTTTCCGGCAGGGGGCTGGATACGCAGTATTTT
TRBV11-2	TRBD2	NA	TRBJ2-1	CASSLYGEASGRAVNEQFF	TGTGCCAGCAGCTTATACGGGGAGGCTAGCGGGAGGGCCGTCAATGAGCAGTTCTTC
TRBV10-2	TRBD1	few	TRBJ1-2	CASDGGTVHGYTF	TGCGCCAGCGACGGGGGGACAGTTCATGGCTACACCTTC
TRBV12-3/TRBV12-4	NA	many	TRBJ2-3	CASRPAGRTDTQYF	TGTGCCAGCAGACCTGCTGGGCGCACAGATACGCAGTATTTT
TRBV9	TRBD2	few	TRBJ2-3	CASSVVLAGGYDTQYF	TGTGCCAGCAGCGTAGTACTAGCGGGAGGATACGATACGCAGTATTTT
TRBV10-3	NA	NA	TRBJ1-2	CAISVDSANYGYTF	TGTGCCATCAGTGTCGACAGCGCTAACTATGGCTACACCTTC
TRBV20-1	TRBD2	few	TRBJ2-4	CSARPGGNIQYF	TGCAGTGCTAGGCCCGGGGGGAACATTCAGTACTTC
TRBV7-2	NA	NA	TRBJ2-2	CASSLAPVFAATGELFF	TGTGCCAGCAGCTTAGCCCCTGTTTTCGCGGCAACCGGGGAGCTGTTTTTT
TRBV20-1	TRBD1	NA	TRBJ2-1	CSARVVDRGANEQFF	TGCAGTGCCCGAGTCGTAGACAGGGGTGCCAATGAGCAGTTCTTC
TRBV5-1	NA	NA	TRBJ2-7	CASSPAQTGSEQYF	TGCGCCAGCAGCCCCGCACAAACAGGGAGCGAGCAGTACTTC
TRBV5-1	TRBD2	NA	TRBJ2-5	CASSLRGLAGGLETQYF	TGCGCCAGCAGCTTGAGGGGATTGGCGGGGGGGCTCGAGACCCAGTACTTC
TRBV20-1	NA	many	TRBJ1-1	CSVGGQAGTEAFF	TGCAGTGTTGGGGGGCAGGCGGGGACTGAAGCTTTCTTT
TRBV6-1	TRBD1	few	TRBJ2-7	CASSKGQGRSYEQYF	TGTGCCAGCAGTAAGGGACAGGGTCGCTCCTACGAGCAGTACTTC
TRBV7-7	TRBD2	many	TRBJ2-3	CASSLGLAGGTDTQYF	TGTGCTAGCAGCTTAGGCCTAGCGGGGGGCACAGATACGCAGTATTTT
TRBV20-1	TRBD2	few	TRBJ2-3	CSGGGREDTQYF	TGCAGCGGGGGCGGGAGGGAAGATACGCAGTATTTT
TRBV6-5	NA	NA	TRBJ2-7	CASSSSRGNGGQYF	TGTGCCAGCAGTTCCTCAAGAGGGAACGGCGGGCAGTACTTC
TRBV19	NA	NA	TRBJ2-7	CASRDDRSSYEQYF	TGTGCCAGTAGGGACGACAGGAGCTCCTACGAGCAGTACTTC
TRBV19	TRBD1	once	TRBJ1-6	CASREAGRGNSPLHF	TGTGCCAGTAGGGAGGCCGGCAGGGGGAATTCACCCCTCCACTTT
TRBV20-1	TRBD1	many	TRBJ2-7	CSARTGTGAYEQYF	TGCAGTGCTAGAACCGGGACAGGGGCTTATGAGCAGTACTTC
TRBV27	NA	few	TRBJ2-1	CASSLRTWNEQFF	TGTGCCAGCAGTCTACGGACTTGGAATGAGCAGTTCTTC
TRBV5-1	TRBD2	few	TRBJ2-3	CASSPLDSGADTQYF	TGCGCCAGCAGCCCCCTGGATAGCGGGGCAGATACGCAGTATTTT
TRBV12-3/TRBV12-4	NA	NA	TRBJ2-1	CASSRGEQFF	TGTGCCAGCAGCAGGGGTGAGCAGTTCTTC
TRBV12-3/TRBV12-4	TRBD2	few	TRBJ2-7	CASSPLSSGRARFSYEQYF	TGTGCCAGCAGTCCGCTGTCCAGCGGGAGGGCCCGATTCTCCTACGAGCAGTACTTC
TRBV28	NA	many	TRBJ2-7	CASSLRDLSYEQYF	TGTGCCAGCAGTTTGAGGGACCTCTCCTACGAGCAGTACTTC
TRBV3-1	NA	NA	TRBJ2-1	CASSQVRGGSLFF	TGTGCCAGCAGCCAAGTTAGGGGGGGGTCGTTGTTCTTC
TRBV6-6	NA	few	TRBJ2-7	CASTYRYEQYF	TGTGCCAGCACCTATAGGTACGAGCAGTACTTC
TRBV20-1	NA	NA	TRBJ2-5	CSPRRAETQYF	TGCAGTCCCAGGAGGGCGGAGACCCAGTACTTC
TRBV12-3/TRBV12-4	TRBD1	few	TRBJ2-1	CASSRKGAGNYNEQFF	TGTGCCAGCAGCCGAAAGGGGGCAGGGAACTACAATGAGCAGTTCTTC
TRBV20-1	NA	few	TRBJ1-1	CSAMVGGHTEAFF	TGCAGTGCCATGGTGGGGGGGCACACTGAAGCTTTCTTT
TRBV27	NA	many	TRBJ1-6	CASSTLGTVEGSLHF	TGTGCCAGCAGTACCCTAGGGACGGTAGAAGGGTCCCTCCACTTT